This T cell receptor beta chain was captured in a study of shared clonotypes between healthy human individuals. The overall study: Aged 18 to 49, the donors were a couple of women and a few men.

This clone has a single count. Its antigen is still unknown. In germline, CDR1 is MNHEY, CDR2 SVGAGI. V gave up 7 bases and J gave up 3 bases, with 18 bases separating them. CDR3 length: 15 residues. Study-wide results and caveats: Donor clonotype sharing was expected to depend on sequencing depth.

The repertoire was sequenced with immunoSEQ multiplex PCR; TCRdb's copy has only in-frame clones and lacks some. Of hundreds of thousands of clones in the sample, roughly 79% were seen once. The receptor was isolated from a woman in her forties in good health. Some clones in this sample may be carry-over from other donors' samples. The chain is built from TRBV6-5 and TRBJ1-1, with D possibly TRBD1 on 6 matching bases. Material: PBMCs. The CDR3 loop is CASTGGGRGDTEAFF. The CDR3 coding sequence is TGTGCCAGCACCGGTGGGGGCAGGGGAGACACTGAAGCTTTCTTT.